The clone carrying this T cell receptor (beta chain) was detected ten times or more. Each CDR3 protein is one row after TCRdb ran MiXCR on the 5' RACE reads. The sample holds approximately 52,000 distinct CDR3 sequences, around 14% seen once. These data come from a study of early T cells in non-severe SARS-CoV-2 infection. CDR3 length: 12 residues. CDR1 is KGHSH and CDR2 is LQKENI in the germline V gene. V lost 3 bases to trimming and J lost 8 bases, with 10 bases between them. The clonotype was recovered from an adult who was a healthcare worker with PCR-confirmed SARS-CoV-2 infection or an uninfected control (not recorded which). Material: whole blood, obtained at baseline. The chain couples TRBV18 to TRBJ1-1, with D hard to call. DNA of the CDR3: TGTGCCAGCTCACCCTCCCGCATAGAAGCTTTCTTT. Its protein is CASSPSRIEAFF. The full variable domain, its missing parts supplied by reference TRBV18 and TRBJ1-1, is NAGVMQNPRHLVRRRGQEARLRCSPMKGHSHVYWYRQLPEEGLKFMVYLQKENIIDESGMPKERFSAEFPKEGPSILRIQQVVRGDSAAYFCASSPSRIEAFFGQGTRLTVV.